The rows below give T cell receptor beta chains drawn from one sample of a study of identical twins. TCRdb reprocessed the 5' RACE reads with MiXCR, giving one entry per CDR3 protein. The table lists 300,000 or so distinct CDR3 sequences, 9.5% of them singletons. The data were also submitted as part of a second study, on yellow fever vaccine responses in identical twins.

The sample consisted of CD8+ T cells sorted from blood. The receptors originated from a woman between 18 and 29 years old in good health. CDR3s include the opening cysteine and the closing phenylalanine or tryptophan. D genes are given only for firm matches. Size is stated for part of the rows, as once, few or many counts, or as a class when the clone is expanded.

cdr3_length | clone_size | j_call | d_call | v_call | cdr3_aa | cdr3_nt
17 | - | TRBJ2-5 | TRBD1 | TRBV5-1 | CASSSYRDRGRMETQYF | TGCGCCAGCAGCTCCTACCGGGACAGGGGGCGTATGGAGACCCAGTACTTC
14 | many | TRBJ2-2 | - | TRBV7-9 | CASPPSGNTGELFF | TGTGCCAGCCCCCCAAGTGGAAACACCGGGGAGCTGTTTTTT
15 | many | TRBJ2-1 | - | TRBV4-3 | CASSQDRPPPGEQFF | TGCGCCAGCAGCCAAGATAGGCCACCCCCGGGTGAGCAGTTCTTC
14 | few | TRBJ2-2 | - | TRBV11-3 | CASSSRGETGELFF | TGTGCCAGCAGCTCAAGGGGAGAGACCGGGGAGCTGTTTTTT
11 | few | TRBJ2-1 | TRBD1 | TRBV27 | CATQGDNEQFF | TGTGCCACCCAGGGGGATAATGAGCAGTTCTTC
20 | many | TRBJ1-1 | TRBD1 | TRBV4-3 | CASSQDWAQTGGLMNTEAFF | TGCGCCAGCAGCCAAGATTGGGCCCAGACAGGGGGTCTGATGAACACTGAAGCTTTCTTT
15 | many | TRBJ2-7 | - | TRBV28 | CASSLLALTTSEQYF | TGTGCCAGCAGTTTACTAGCGTTGACTACATCCGAGCAGTACTTC
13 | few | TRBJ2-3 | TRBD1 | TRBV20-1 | CSAPDRVRDTQYF | TGCAGTGCACCCGACAGGGTACGAGATACGCAGTATTTT
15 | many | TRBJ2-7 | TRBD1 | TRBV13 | CASSPRDRGSYEQYF | TGTGCCAGCAGCCCAAGGGACAGGGGCTCCTACGAGCAGTACTTC
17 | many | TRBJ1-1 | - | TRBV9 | CASSVEPADTPRTEAFF | TGTGCCAGCAGCGTAGAGCCAGCAGATACCCCGAGGACTGAAGCTTTCTTT
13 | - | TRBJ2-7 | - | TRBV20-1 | CSARGTAAWEQYF | TGCAGTGCCCGCGGGACCGCGGCGTGGGAGCAGTACTTC
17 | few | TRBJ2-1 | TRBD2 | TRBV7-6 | CASSLRTSGRFGGEQFF | TGTGCCAGCAGTTTAAGGACTAGCGGGAGGTTTGGCGGTGAGCAGTTCTTC
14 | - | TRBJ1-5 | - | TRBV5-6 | CASSLVGVGQPQHF | TGTGCCAGCAGCTTGGTCGGGGTAGGGCAGCCCCAGCATTTT
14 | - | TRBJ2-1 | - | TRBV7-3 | CASSSPEIGREQFF | TGTGCCAGCAGCTCGCCCGAGATAGGGAGGGAGCAGTTCTTC
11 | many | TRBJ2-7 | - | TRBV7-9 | CASVSGNEQYF | TGTGCCAGCGTCTCAGGGAACGAGCAGTACTTC
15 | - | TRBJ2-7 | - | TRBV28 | CASKSFNDLSYEQYF | TGTGCCAGCAAGTCGTTTAACGACCTCTCCTACGAGCAGTACTTC
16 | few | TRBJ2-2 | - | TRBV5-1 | CASSLEGSGNTGELFF | TGCGCCAGCAGCTTGGAAGGTAGTGGAAACACCGGGGAGCTGTTTTTT
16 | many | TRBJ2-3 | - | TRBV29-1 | CSVDNLLPTDTDTQYF | TGCAGCGTTGATAACTTACTACCTACGGACACAGATACGCAGTATTTT
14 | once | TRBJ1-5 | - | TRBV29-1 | CSVEGNDSNQPQHF | TGCAGCGTTGAAGGAAACGATAGCAATCAGCCCCAGCATTTT
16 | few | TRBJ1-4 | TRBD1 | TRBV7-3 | CASSVDRGRTNEKLFF | TGTGCCAGCAGCGTCGACAGGGGGCGGACTAATGAAAAACTGTTTTTT
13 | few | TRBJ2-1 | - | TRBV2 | CASLQGSYNEQFF | TGTGCCAGCCTCCAGGGTTCCTACAATGAGCAGTTCTTC
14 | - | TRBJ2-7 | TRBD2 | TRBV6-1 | CASSPQREHYEQYF | TGTGCCAGCAGTCCCCAGCGGGAGCACTACGAGCAGTACTTC
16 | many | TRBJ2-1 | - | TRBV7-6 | CASSSPRKGGAWEQFF | TGTGCCAGCAGCTCCCCTCGGAAGGGGGGGGCCTGGGAGCAGTTCTTC
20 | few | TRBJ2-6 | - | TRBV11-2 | CASSLVGMLGKASGANVLTF | TGTGCCAGCAGCTTAGTCGGGATGTTGGGCAAGGCGTCTGGGGCCAACGTCCTGACTTTC
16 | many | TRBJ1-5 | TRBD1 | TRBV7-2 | CASSNNPGQGYQPQHF | TGTGCCAGCAGCAATAATCCGGGACAGGGATACCAGCCCCAGCATTTT
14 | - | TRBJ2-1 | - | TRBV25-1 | CASSLGRVGLEQFF | TGTGCCAGCAGCCTTGGCAGGGTTGGACTTGAGCAGTTCTTC
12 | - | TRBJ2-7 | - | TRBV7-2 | CASSLHGYEQYF | TGTGCCAGCAGCCTCCATGGGTACGAGCAGTACTTC
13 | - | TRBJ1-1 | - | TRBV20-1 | CSARAEGPTEAFF | TGCAGTGCTAGAGCGGAAGGGCCCACTGAAGCTTTCTTT
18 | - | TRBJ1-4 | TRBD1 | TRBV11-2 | CASSWGQRLRSTNEKLFF | TGTGCCAGCAGCTGGGGACAGAGACTAAGATCAACTAATGAAAAACTGTTTTTT
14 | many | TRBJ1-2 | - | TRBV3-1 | CASSQGREADGYTF | TGTGCCAGCAGCCAAGGAAGGGAGGCGGATGGCTACACCTTC
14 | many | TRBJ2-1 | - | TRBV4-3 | CASSQGTVTNEQFF | TGCGCCAGCAGCCAAGGTACAGTAACAAATGAGCAGTTCTTC
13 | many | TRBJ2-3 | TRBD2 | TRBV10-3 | CASSLGGEDTQYF | TGTGCCAGCAGCTTGGGAGGGGAGGATACGCAGTATTTT
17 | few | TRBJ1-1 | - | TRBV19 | CASSTPRSSGLNTEAFF | TGTGCCAGTAGTACCCCCCGGTCTTCGGGGTTGAACACTGAAGCTTTCTTT
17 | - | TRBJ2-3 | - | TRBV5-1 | CASSLAGGALSTDTQYF | TGCGCCAGCAGCTTGGCAGGGGGGGCGTTAAGCACAGATACGCAGTATTTT
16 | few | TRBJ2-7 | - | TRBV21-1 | CASTPPKGYRAYEQYF | TGTGCCAGCACCCCTCCTAAGGGGTACAGGGCCTACGAGCAGTACTTC
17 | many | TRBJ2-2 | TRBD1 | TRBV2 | CASSDAGQGTNTGELFF | TGTGCCAGCAGTGACGCGGGACAGGGAACGAACACCGGGGAGCTGTTTTTT
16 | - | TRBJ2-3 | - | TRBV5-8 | CASSLGHGSSGDTQYF | TGTGCCAGCAGCTTGGGGCACGGGTCGTCGGGAGATACGCAGTATTTT
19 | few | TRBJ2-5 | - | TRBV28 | CASSPLRGEPSREQETQYF | TGTGCCAGCAGTCCCCTCAGGGGGGAGCCTTCCCGTGAGCAAGAGACCCAGTACTTC
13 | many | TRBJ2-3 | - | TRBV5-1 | CASSVSGTDTQYF | TGCGCCAGCAGCGTTAGCGGCACAGATACGCAGTATTTT
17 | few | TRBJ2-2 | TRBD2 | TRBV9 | CASSVVSGGANTGELFF | TGTGCCAGCAGCGTAGTTAGCGGGGGGGCCAACACCGGGGAGCTGTTTTTT
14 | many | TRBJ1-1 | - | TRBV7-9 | CASSLVVGYTEAFF | TGTGCCAGCAGCTTAGTGGTAGGGTACACTGAAGCTTTCTTT
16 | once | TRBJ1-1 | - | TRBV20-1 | CCASEPGPSMNTEAFF | TGCTGTGCTAGTGAACCGGGCCCCTCTATGAACACTGAAGCTTTCTTT
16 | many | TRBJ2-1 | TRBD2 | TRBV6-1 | CASSEPWGGLYNEQFF | TGTGCCAGCAGTGAACCTTGGGGGGGATTGTACAATGAGCAGTTCTTC
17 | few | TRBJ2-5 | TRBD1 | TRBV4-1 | CASSQEGGQGWEETQYF | TGCGCCAGCAGCCAAGAGGGGGGACAGGGGTGGGAAGAGACCCAGTACTTC